The clone carrying this TCR beta chain was detected only a few times. Its antigen is unknown. V was pared by 6 bases and J by 0 bases, with 11 bases between. CDR1 KGHDR and CDR2 SFDVKD come from the germline V gene. The CDR3 runs to 15 residues. This specimen comes from a study of CD8 T cells in ankylosing spondylitis. Study observations and caveats: Disease-associated clones were reportedly significantly overrepresented in matched ankylosing spondylitis synovial fluid. Blood from ankylosing spondylitis patients appeared to carry a characteristic roughly 8-variant TCR beta motif.

A quantitative 5'-RACE method, one with molecular barcodes, was used to make TCR beta libraries. TCRdb recomputed calls from the 5' RACE reads with MiXCR, one row per CDR3 protein. The sample includes 700,000 to 850,000 distinct CDR3 sequences, over 9.5% of them seen just once. This clonotype was obtained from a male donor with ankylosing spondylitis. The chain employs TRBV24-1 and TRBJ2-1, with D maybe TRBD2 (6 bases). Sequencing was carried out using blood, either unsorted or a sorted T cell fraction (not recorded which). The chain's CDR3 is CATSRAGTSYNEQFF. The CDR3 DNA sequence: TGTGCCACCAGTCGTGCGGGAACCTCCTACAATGAGCAGTTCTTC.